This passage covers 19 T cell receptor beta chains from one sample sequenced in a study of T cell responses to AZD1222 COVID-19 vaccine (dated by TCRdb to the early 2020s). In light of the paper, this sample's time point label describes: about 28 days (+/-7) after the second vaccine dose. The protocol used for the library was the immunoSEQ multiplex PCR assay. TCRdb obtained this table from immuneACCESS and retained in-frame rearrangements with V and J assigned. These tables miss some clones; where compared with another copy, unresolved V genes account for less than half of the shortfall, and the remainder is unexplained. For this sample there are about 150,000 clones; approximately 90% appear just once. Clones ranked in the top ten supply roughly 4% of the sample. The sample here was peripheral blood, taken 28 days after the second AZD1222 dose. Source of these receptors: an adult who received the AZD1222 COVID-19 vaccine.

The V call is TRBV12-3 or TRBV12-4, the J call TRBJ2-1; no clear D. V dropped 3 bases and J dropped 9 bases, with 3 bases sitting between them. This CDR3 is built from 10 residues. This CDR3 is CASSFAEQFF. The CDR3 DNA follows: TGTGCCAGCAGTTTCGCTGAGCAGTTCTTC.

This sequence joins TRBV3-1 (or the pseudogene TRBV3-2) and TRBJ2-3, with a weak D call TRBD2 (6 bases). The CDR3 extends over 15 amino acids. V lost 4 bases and J 4 bases, leaving 15 bases between the germline ends. The germline V gene encodes CDR1 LGHDT and CDR2 YNNKEL (reference sequence). The CDR3 sequence is CASSPRDSPADTQYF. CDR3 bases: TGTGCCAGCAGCCCCCGGGACTCCCCTGCAGATACGCAGTATTTT.

The rearrangement links TRBV14 to TRBJ2-7; D gene ambiguous. The germline V and J ends were trimmed by 5 bases and 1 base, with 12 bases remaining between them. The CDR3 spans 14 residues. Germline CDR1 reads SGHDN; CDR2 reads FVKESK. The CDR3 loop reads CASSSRVGSYEQYF. The CDR3 nucleotides read TGTGCCAGCAGCTCCCGGGTCGGGTCCTACGAGCAGTACTTC. Looking up the rest from reference TRBV14 and TRBJ2-7 gives the full variable domain: EAGVTQFPSHSVIEKGQTVTLRCDPISGHDNLYWYRRVMGKEIKFLLHFVKESKQDESGMPNNRFLAERTGGTYSTLKVQPAELEDSGVYFCASSSRVGSYEQYFGPGTRLTVT.

The rearrangement uses TRBV9 and TRBJ2-5; TRBD2 matches 9 bases. The CDR3 loop spans 16 amino acids. Germline V gives CDR1 SGDLS, CDR2 YYNGEE. The ends lost 0 bases at V and 6 bases at J; junction bases unmatched: 9. The CDR3 sequence: CASSVEGTSTSQTQYF. The CDR3 DNA follows: TGTGCCAGCAGCGTAGAGGGGACTAGCACCTCACAGACCCAGTACTTC.

V is TRBV7-8 and J is TRBJ2-7; D remains ambiguous. The germline V gene encodes CDR1 SGHVS and CDR2 FQNEAQ. V was cut by 2 bases and J by 3 bases, with 20 bases left in between. CDR3 length: 17 residues. For the CDR3, the DNA is TGTGCCAGCAGCTTAACTCGGGCCACGATAGGGTACTACGAGCAGTACTTC. Amino acids: CASSLTRATIGYYEQYF.

The chain couples TRBV6-5 to TRBJ1-6; 7 nucleotides match TRBD1. The CDR3 sequence is 14 residues long. V shed 5 bases, J shed 5 bases, and the junction held 3 bases outside the gene matches. Looked up from germline, CDR1 is MNHEY and CDR2 is SVGAGI. CDR3 coding DNA: TGTGCCAGCAGTACCGGACAGGATAATTCACCCCTCCACTTT. It yields the protein CASSTGQDNSPLHF.

V usage is TRBV5-1 and J usage is TRBJ1-1; D is unclear. Trimming took 1 base from V and 1 from J, leaving 17 bases between them. Germline V gene data show CDR1 as SGHRS and CDR2 as YFSETQ. The CDR3 runs 17 residues. Here the CDR3 DNA reads TGCGCCAGCAGCTTGAGGGTACTGGAAGGACGGAACACTGAAGCTTTCTTT. Amino acids: CASSLRVLEGRNTEAFF.

This chain joins TRBV6-2 or TRBV6-3 and TRBJ2-3; D remains unclear. Germline lookup yields CDR1 MNHEY and CDR2 SVGEGT. The CDR3 runs to 13 residues. The V end was cut by 4 bases, the J end by 5 bases, with 10 bases between. CDR3 DNA sequence: TGTGCCAGCAGTTCGCCGGCCGAAGATACGCAGTATTTT. This translates into CASSSPAEDTQYF.

The rearrangement uses TRBV18 and TRBJ2-1; D is ambiguous. Germline V gene data show CDR1 as KGHSH and CDR2 as LQKENI. V was trimmed by 2 bases and J by 0 bases, leaving 11 bases between them. This CDR3 spans 16 amino acids. CDR3 region: CASSPSEGYSYNEQFF. CDR3 DNA sequence: TGTGCCAGCTCACCATCGGAAGGTTACTCCTACAATGAGCAGTTCTTC.

This chain joins TRBV6-1 and TRBJ1-3, with a tentative D call TRBD1 (6 bases). Looked up from germline, CDR1 is MNHNS and CDR2 is SASEGT. This CDR3 region has 16 residues. Trimming pared 1 base from V and 5 bases from J, leaving 15 bases between. CDR3 region: CASSEGGQGPRNTIYF. The CDR3 nucleotides read TGTGCCAGCAGTGAAGGGGGGCAGGGTCCGCGAAACACCATATATTTT.

This CDR3 is CASSLQGATNTEAFF. The CDR3 DNA sequence: TGTGCCAGCAGCTTACAGGGGGCGACGAACACTGAAGCTTTCTTT. This sequence joins TRBV7-3 and TRBJ1-1; 8 bases map to TRBD1. The CDR3 is 15 amino acids. V was clipped by 2 bases and J by 1 base; unmatched bases: 3. Germline loops: CDR1 SGHTA, CDR2 FQGTGA.

This clone was picked up one time. The gene calls are TRBV15 and TRBJ2-5, with 9 bases aligning to TRBD1. CDR3 length: 15 amino acids. From germline, CDR1 is LNHNV and CDR2 YYDKDF (reference sequence). J gave up 5 bases and V 4 bases, and 8 bases lay outside the gene matches. The CDR3 spells CATSTRTGVVETQYF. CDR3 nucleotides: TGTGCCACCAGCACCCGGACAGGGGTTGTTGAGACCCAGTACTTC.

This rearrangement joins TRBV10-3 to TRBJ1-5, with D possibly matching TRBD1 (6 bases). Germline loops: CDR1 ENHRY, CDR2 SYGVKD. Trimming removed 5 bases from V and 7 bases from J, with 12 bases in between. The CDR3 contains 13 residues. The CDR3 spells CAISRQERQPQHF. CDR3 DNA: TGTGCCATCAGTCGACAGGAGCGACAGCCCCAGCATTTT.

The chain joins TRBV29-1 to TRBJ1-4, with D possibly TRBD1 on 5 matching bases. Germline CDR1 SQVTM, CDR2 ANQGSEA. The germline V and J ends were trimmed by 4 bases and 8 bases, with 14 bases remaining between them. The CDR3 has 13 amino acids. CDR3 sequence reads: CSVGPGRGEKLFF. CDR3 sequence (DNA): TGCAGCGTTGGACCGGGCCGGGGCGAAAAACTGTTTTTT.

J is TRBJ2-7 and V is TRBV6-5, with 7 bases that match TRBD1. Looked up from germline, CDR1 is MNHEY and CDR2 is SVGAGI. The V and J ends lost 6 bases and 3 bases, in that order; junction bases with no gene match: 5. This CDR3 contains 13 residues. CDR3 in DNA: TGTGCCAGCAGCCCCACAGGGGACTACGAGCAGTACTTC. Its translation: CASSPTGDYEQYF.

The chain uses TRBV4-1 and TRBJ2-7; 8 bases agree with TRBD1. The germline gives CDR1 MGHRA, CDR2 YSYEKL. The V gene end was trimmed by 0 bases and the J gene end by 3 bases; junction bases not matched to a gene: 7. This CDR3 is built from 16 residues. DNA for the CDR3: TGCGCCAGCAGCCAAGAAGGAACAGGGGGGTTCTACGAGCAGTACTTC. Translating it yields CASSQEGTGGFYEQYF.

The V call is TRBV9, the J call TRBJ1-2, with 7 positions matching TRBD1. The CDR3 is 14 amino acids. J was trimmed by 8 bases and V by 0 bases; bases with no gene match: 7. CDR1 is SGDLS and CDR2 is YYNGEE in the germline V gene. The CDR3 DNA reads TGTGCCAGCAGCGTAGGAGGGGGCGCCTACGGCTACACCTTC. Protein sequence: CASSVGGGAYGYTF.

The chain carries TRBV7-3 and TRBJ2-5; D possibly corresponds to TRBD1 (6 bases). The CDR3 is 15 amino acids. Germline lookup yields CDR1 SGHTA and CDR2 FQGTGA. V was trimmed by 5 bases and J by 4 bases, leaving 17 bases between them. The chain's CDR3 is CASSPRTGWTETQYF. The DNA for the CDR3 is TGTGCCAGCAGCCCCCGAACAGGGTGGACAGAGACCCAGTACTTC.

The chain couples TRBV10-3 to TRBJ2-1; a weak D match, TRBD2 (6 bases). The germline gives CDR1 ENHRY, CDR2 SYGVKD. CDR3 length: 16 amino acids. The V and J ends lost 6 bases and 0 bases respectively, with 15 bases between them. The CDR3 coding sequence is TGTGCCATCAGCGGATCTAGCGTTAGCTCCTACAATGAGCAGTTCTTC. It is translated as CAISGSSVSSYNEQFF.